This T cell receptor (beta chain) was captured by sequencing in a study of T cells after yellow fever vaccination. Overall study: Fractions low in cell number were prepared with SMART-Seq v4 Ultra Low Input.

TCRdb passed the 5' RACE reads through MiXCR, listing each CDR3 protein once. The sample contains around 300,000 distinct CDR3 sequences, approximately 4% of which appear only once. Per the germline V gene, CDR1 is SGHTA and CDR2 is FQGTGA. The CDR3 covers 16 residues. V lost 5 bases, J lost 6 bases, and 12 bases stayed unmatched. This clonotype came up a few times. This sequence originates from a man aged 18 to 30 who received the YFV17D yellow fever vaccine. The sequenced sample was PBMCs, obtained 5 days after the yellow fever booster vaccination. The V gene is TRBV7-3, the J gene TRBJ2-1; 8 bases fit TRBD2. CDR3 DNA sequence: TGTGCCAGCAGCCCCAGACAGCGGGGGCCTCCCAATGAGCAGTTCTTC. Protein product: CASSPRQRGPPNEQFF.